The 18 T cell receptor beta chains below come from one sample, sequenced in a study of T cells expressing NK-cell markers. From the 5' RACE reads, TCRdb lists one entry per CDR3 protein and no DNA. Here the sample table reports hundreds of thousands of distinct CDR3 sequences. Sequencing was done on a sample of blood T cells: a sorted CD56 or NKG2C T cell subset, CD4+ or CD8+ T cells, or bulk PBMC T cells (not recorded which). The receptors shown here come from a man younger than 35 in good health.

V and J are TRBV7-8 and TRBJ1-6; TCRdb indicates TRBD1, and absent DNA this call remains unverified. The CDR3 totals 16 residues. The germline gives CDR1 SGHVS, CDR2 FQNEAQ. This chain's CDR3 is CASSFRQGIDNSPLHF.

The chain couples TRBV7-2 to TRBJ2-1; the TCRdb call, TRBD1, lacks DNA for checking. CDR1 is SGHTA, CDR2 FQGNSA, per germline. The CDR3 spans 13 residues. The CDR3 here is CASSLAPRDEQFF.

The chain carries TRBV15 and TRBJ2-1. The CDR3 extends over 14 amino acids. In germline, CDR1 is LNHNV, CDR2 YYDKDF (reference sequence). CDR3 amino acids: CATSIRTLYNEQFF.

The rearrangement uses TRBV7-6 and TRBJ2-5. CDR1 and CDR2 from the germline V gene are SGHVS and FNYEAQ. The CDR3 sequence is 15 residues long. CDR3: CASSLVSSVQETQYF.

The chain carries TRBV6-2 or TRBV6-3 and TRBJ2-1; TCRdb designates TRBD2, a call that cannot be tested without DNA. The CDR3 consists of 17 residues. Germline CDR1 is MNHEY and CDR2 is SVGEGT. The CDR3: CASSYQKLGSSYNEQFF.

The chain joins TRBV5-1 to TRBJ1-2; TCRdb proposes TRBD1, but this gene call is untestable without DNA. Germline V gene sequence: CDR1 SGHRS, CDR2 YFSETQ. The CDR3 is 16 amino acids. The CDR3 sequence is CASSTETGVYGYGYTF.

The CDR3 sequence: CASSIWLPGGEQFF. The chain couples TRBV19 to TRBJ2-1; TCRdb lists TRBD1, though no DNA is available to test this call. The CDR3 runs to 14 residues. CDR1 is LNHDA, CDR2 SQIVND, per germline (reference sequence). The full variable domain, its missing parts supplied by reference TRBV19 and TRBJ2-1, is DGGITQSPKYLFRKEGQNVTLSCEQNLNHDAMYWYRQDPGQGLRLIYYSQIVNDFQKGDIAEGYSVSREKKESFPLTVTSAQKNPTAFYLCASSIWLPGGEQFFGPGTRLTVL.

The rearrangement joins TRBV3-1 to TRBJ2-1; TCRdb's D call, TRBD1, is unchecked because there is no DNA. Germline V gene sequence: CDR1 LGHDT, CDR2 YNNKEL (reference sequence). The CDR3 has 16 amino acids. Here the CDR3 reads CASSPAGQGSYNEQFF.

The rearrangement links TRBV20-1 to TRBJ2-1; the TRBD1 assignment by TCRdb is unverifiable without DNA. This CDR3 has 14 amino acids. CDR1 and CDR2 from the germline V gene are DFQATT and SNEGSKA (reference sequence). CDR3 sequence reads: CSAMTGEKVNEQFF.

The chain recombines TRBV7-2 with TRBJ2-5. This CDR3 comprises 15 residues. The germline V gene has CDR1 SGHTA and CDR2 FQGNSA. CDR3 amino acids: CASSLEIGSQETQYF.

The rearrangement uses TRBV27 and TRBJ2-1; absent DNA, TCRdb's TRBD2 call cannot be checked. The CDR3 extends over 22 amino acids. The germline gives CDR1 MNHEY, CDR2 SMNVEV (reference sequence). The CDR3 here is CASSLFRGGRVSLTSAYNEQFF.

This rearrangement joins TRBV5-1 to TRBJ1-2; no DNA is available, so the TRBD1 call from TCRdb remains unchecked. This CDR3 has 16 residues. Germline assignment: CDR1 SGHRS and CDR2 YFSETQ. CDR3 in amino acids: CASSLLARQGYEGYTF.

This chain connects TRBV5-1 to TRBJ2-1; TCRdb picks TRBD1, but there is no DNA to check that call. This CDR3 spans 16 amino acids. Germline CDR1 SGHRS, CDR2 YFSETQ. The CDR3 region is CASSLAPDPGDNEQFF.

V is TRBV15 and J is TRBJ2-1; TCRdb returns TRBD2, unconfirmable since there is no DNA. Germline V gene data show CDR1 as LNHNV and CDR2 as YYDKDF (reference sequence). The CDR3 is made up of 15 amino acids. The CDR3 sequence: CATSNDQRNYNEQFF.

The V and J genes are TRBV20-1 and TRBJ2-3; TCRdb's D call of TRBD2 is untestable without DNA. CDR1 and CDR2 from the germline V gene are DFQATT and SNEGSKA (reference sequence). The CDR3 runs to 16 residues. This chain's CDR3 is CSATGTSGNRADTQYF.

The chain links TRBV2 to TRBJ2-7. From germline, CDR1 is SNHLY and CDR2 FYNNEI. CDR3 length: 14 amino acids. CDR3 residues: CASWGTDNTYEQYF.

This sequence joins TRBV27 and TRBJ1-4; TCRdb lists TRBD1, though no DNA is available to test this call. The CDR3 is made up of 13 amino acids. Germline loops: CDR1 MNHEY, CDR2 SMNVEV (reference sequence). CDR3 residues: CASSRGPTEKLFF.

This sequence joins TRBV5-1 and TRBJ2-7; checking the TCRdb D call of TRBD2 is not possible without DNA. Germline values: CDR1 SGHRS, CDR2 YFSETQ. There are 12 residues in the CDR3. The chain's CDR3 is CASSPGTSVTVF.